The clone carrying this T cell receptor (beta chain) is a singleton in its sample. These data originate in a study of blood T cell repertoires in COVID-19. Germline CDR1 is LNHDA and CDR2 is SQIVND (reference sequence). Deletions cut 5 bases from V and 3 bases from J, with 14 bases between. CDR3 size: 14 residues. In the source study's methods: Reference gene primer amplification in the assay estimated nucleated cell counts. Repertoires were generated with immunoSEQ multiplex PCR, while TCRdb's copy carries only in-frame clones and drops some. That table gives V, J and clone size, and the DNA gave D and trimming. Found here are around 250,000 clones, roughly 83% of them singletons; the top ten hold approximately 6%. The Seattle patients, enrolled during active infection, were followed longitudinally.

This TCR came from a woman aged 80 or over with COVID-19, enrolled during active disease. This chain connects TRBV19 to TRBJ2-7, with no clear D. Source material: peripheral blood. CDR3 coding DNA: TGTGCCAGTAGTCCGAGTTTCTCCTACTACGAGCAGTACTTC. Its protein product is CASSPSFSYYEQYF. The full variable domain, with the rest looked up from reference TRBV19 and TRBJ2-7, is DGGITQSPKYLFRKEGQNVTLSCEQNLNHDAMYWYRQDPGQGLRLIYYSQIVNDFQKGDIAEGYSVSREKKESFPLTVTSAQKNPTAFYLCASSPSFSYYEQYFGPGTRLTVT.